The 20 T cell receptor beta chains listed next were all sequenced from one sample in a study of Ad26.COV2.S vaccination and SARS-CoV-2 variants. Measured with immunoSEQ multiplex PCR; TCRdb has only the in-frame clones, and not every one. The sample includes a few hundred thousand clones, 80% to 95% of them seen just once. Sample treatment: roughly 18 received Ad26.COV2.S at low or high dose, single or two shots; roughly five received placebo; per-sample allocation not given. Repertoires come from day 63 after the first vaccine or placebo injection. The sequencing used peripheral blood, collected in a trial of Ad26.COV2.S vaccine versus placebo. These receptors were obtained from a person between 18 and 65 years old who received the Ad26.COV2.S COVID-19 vaccine or a placebo.

The gene calls are TRBV27 and TRBJ2-7; no clear D gene. The CDR3 totals 14 residues. The V gene's germline CDR1 is MNHEY and CDR2 SMNVEV (reference sequence). V dropped 0 bases and J dropped 0 bases, with 6 bases sitting between them. CDR3 amino acids: CASSLSAHSYEQYF. CDR3 coding DNA: TGTGCCAGCAGTTTATCGGCACACTCCTACGAGCAGTACTTC.

This chain uses TRBV19 with TRBJ2-7; 14 bases are shared with TRBD2. This CDR3 has 14 residues. The trim removed 3 bases at V and 6 bases at J, leaving 1 base unmatched. Germline CDR1 is LNHDA and CDR2 is SQIVND (reference sequence). CDR3 amino acids: CASSMTSGRGEQYF. CDR3 sequence (DNA): TGTGCCAGTAGTATGACTAGCGGGAGGGGCGAGCAGTACTTC.

The rearrangement links TRBV19 to TRBJ1-5, with TRBD1 identical over 8 bases. The trim removed 7 bases at V and 7 bases at J, leaving 9 bases unmatched. Germline assignment: CDR1 LNHDA and CDR2 SQIVND (reference sequence). This CDR3 region has 14 residues. CDR3 amino acids: CASNKGQGGQPQHF. The CDR3 DNA is TGTGCCAGTAACAAAGGACAGGGAGGGCAGCCCCAGCATTTT.

The chain couples TRBV30 to TRBJ1-1; perhaps TRBD1 as D (5 bases). This CDR3 contains 14 residues. Germline V CDR1 and CDR2: GTSNPN, SVGIG (reference sequence). V lost 4 bases and J lost 0, with 12 bases in between. The CDR3 loop reads CAWKQDILNTEAFF. The CDR3 coding sequence is TGTGCCTGGAAGCAGGACATATTGAACACTGAAGCTTTCTTT.

This chain joins TRBV4-1 and TRBJ2-5; TRBD1 matches at 9 bases. The CDR3 extends over 16 amino acids. Losses at the gene ends were 5 bases for V and 5 bases for J; bases not matched to a gene: 12. The germline gives CDR1 MGHRA, CDR2 YSYEKL. The CDR3 coding sequence is TGCGCCAGCAGCTCCTCCGGGACAGGGTTTCGGGAGACCCAGTACTTC. Translating it yields CASSSSGTGFRETQYF.

V gene TRBV11-3 combines with J gene TRBJ2-5, with 14 bases identical to TRBD2. The V gene's germline CDR1 is SGHNT and CDR2 YENEEA. J was trimmed by 5 bases and V by 5 bases; bases with no gene match: 7. The CDR3 runs 16 residues. Written as DNA, the CDR3 is TGTGCCAGCAGCACTGGGACTAGCGGGAGCGGTGAGACCCAGTACTTC. Protein: CASSTGTSGSGETQYF.

The rearrangement joins TRBV19 to TRBJ2-3; no clear D gene. Germline-derived CDR1 and CDR2 are LNHDA and SQIVND (reference sequence). V lost 9 bases to trimming and J lost 2 bases, with 15 bases between them. The CDR3 length is 14 residues. The chain's CDR3 is CASNKYSHTDTQYF. CDR3 coding DNA: TGTGCCAGCAATAAATATAGCCACACAGATACGCAGTATTTT.

J is TRBJ1-1 and V is TRBV18; the D gene is possibly TRBD1 (5 bases). Germline lookup yields CDR1 KGHSH and CDR2 LQKENI. The CDR3 totals 17 residues. The V end was cut by 0 bases, the J end by 1 base, with 15 bases between. The CDR3 here is CASSPPFAGGPNTEAFF. The CDR3 region has the DNA TGTGCCAGCTCACCACCATTCGCGGGGGGACCGAACACTGAAGCTTTCTTT.

This clone was recorded once. The V call is TRBV12-5, the J call TRBJ2-2, with 7 positions matching TRBD1. Germline V gene sequence: CDR1 LGHNT, CDR2 FRNRAP. The V segment lost 2 bases and the J segment 4 bases; nucleotides outside the gene matches: 10. The CDR3 is made up of 17 amino acids. CDR3 coding DNA: TGTGCTAGTGGTTTGCAGGGACAGTGGGTAGGCACCGGGGAGCTGTTTTTT. As protein: CASGLQGQWVGTGELFF.

This rearrangement joins TRBV6-2 or TRBV6-3 to TRBJ1-2, with a possible D match to TRBD1 (5 bases). Germline V CDR1 and CDR2: MNHEY, SVGEGT. CDR3 size: 14 residues. V was pared by 0 bases and J by 3 bases, with 8 bases between. CDR3 DNA: TGTGCCAGCAGTTACTCGAGAGGGGACTATGGCTACACCTTC. The encoded protein is CASSYSRGDYGYTF.

The table lists this clone with a count of one. The chain employs TRBV4-3 and TRBJ2-1; TRBD2 agrees at 14 bases. CDR3 length equals 17 residues. The germline V gene has CDR1 LGHNA and CDR2 YSLEER. V gave up 0 bases and J gave up 5 bases; unmatched junction bases: 3. CDR3 amino acids: CASSQDWGLAGDNEQFF. For the CDR3, the DNA is TGCGCCAGCAGCCAAGATTGGGGACTAGCGGGAGACAATGAGCAGTTCTTC.

The CDR3 bases are TGTGCCAGCAGTTCTTGGGCCGAGCAGTTCTTC. This codes for CASSSWAEQFF. The chain recombines TRBV27 with TRBJ2-1; D ambiguous. V shed 4 bases and J shed 10 bases, with 8 bases lying between them. Germline-derived CDR1 and CDR2 are MNHEY and SMNVEV (reference sequence). This CDR3 has 11 amino acids.

This clone was seen more than once but under ten times. J is TRBJ2-1 and V is TRBV7-2; tentative D call: TRBD1 (6 bases). The germline V gene encodes CDR1 SGHTA and CDR2 FQGNSA. With 3 bases removed from V and 6 bases from J, the gap between germline ends came to 12 bases. The CDR3 spans 14 residues. CDR3 loop: CASSLRQDSNEQFF. CDR3 DNA: TGTGCCAGCAGCTTGCGGCAGGACAGCAATGAGCAGTTCTTC.

This chain links TRBV7-9 with TRBJ2-7; TRBD2 matches 12 bases. Germline values: CDR1 SEHNR, CDR2 FQNEAQ (reference sequence). The CDR3 loop spans 15 amino acids. The V gene end was trimmed by 2 bases and the J gene end by 6 bases; junction bases not matched to a gene: 5. The CDR3 is CASSLTLLAGGEQYF. The CDR3 region has the DNA TGTGCCAGCAGCTTAACCTTACTAGCGGGAGGCGAGCAGTACTTC.

The genes are TRBV11-2 and TRBJ2-3; 10 bases map to TRBD1. The trim removed 5 bases at V and 0 bases at J, leaving 5 bases unmatched. CDR3 size: 16 residues. CDR1 and CDR2 from the germline V gene are SGHAT and FQNNGV. The CDR3 reads CASSLGTGASTDTQYF. The CDR3 DNA is TGTGCCAGCAGCCTCGGGACAGGGGCTAGCACAGATACGCAGTATTTT.

In regard to this clone: Other nucleotide sequences from this sample produce the same CDR3. The chain couples TRBV7-2 to TRBJ2-3; D call uncertain. Trimming pared 5 bases from V and 3 bases from J, leaving 9 bases between. CDR3 size: 13 residues. Germline-derived CDR1 and CDR2 are SGHTA and FQGNSA. CDR3 region: CASSPLGTDTQYF. The CDR3 DNA sequence: TGTGCCAGCAGCCCTCTGGGAACAGATACGCAGTATTTT. Full variable domain (outside the CDR3, taken from reference TRBV7-2 and TRBJ2-3): GAGVSQSPSNKVTEKGKDVELRCDPISGHTALYWYRQSLGQGLEFLIYFQGNSAPDKSGLPSDRFSAERTGGSVSTLTIQRTQQEDSAVYLCASSPLGTDTQYFGPGTRLTVL.

V and J are TRBV2 and TRBJ1-2, with 7 nucleotides matching TRBD1. The CDR3 spans 13 residues. V gave up 9 bases and J gave up 2 bases; unmatched junction bases: 6. CDR1 SNHLY and CDR2 FYNNEI come from the germline V gene. The CDR3 coding sequence is TGTGCCAGTTACAGGGGAGAAAACTATGGCTACACCTTC. Protein product: CASYRGENYGYTF. Combining the CDR3 with reference TRBV2 and TRBJ1-2 gives the whole variable domain EPEVTQTPSHQVTQMGQEVILRCVPISNHLYFYWYRQILGQKVEFLVSFYNNEISEKSEIFDDQFSVERPDGSNFTLKIRSTKLEDSAMYFCASYRGENYGYTFGSGTRLTVV.

The rearrangement joins TRBV9 to TRBJ2-1; tentatively, D is TRBD1 (6 bases). This CDR3 is built from 14 residues. The germline CDR1 and CDR2 sequences are SGDLS and YYNGEE. The V gene lost 4 bases and the J gene lost 8 bases, with 16 bases spanning the gap. CDR3 nucleotide sequence: TGTGCCAGCAGCCCGCGGACAGTTAGGGATGAGCAGTTCTTC. As protein: CASSPRTVRDEQFF.

The rearrangement links TRBV28 to TRBJ2-3, with D possibly TRBD2 on 6 matching bases. V lost 6 bases and J 3 bases, leaving 10 bases between the germline ends. The CDR3 covers 13 residues. CDR1 is MDHEN and CDR2 is SYDVKM in the germline V gene. CDR3 amino acids: CASRKTSTDTQYF. The CDR3 DNA reads TGTGCCAGCAGGAAGACTAGTACAGATACGCAGTATTTT.

The chain is built from TRBV4-3 and TRBJ1-2; no firm D call. The germline V gene encodes CDR1 LGHNA and CDR2 YSLEER. CDR3 length: 15 amino acids. Between the trimmed V and J ends, which lost 0 bases and 4 bases, there was a span of 12 bases. The CDR3 region is CASSQDRRGGYGYTF. CDR3 bases: TGCGCCAGCAGCCAAGATCGACGGGGTGGCTATGGCTACACCTTC.